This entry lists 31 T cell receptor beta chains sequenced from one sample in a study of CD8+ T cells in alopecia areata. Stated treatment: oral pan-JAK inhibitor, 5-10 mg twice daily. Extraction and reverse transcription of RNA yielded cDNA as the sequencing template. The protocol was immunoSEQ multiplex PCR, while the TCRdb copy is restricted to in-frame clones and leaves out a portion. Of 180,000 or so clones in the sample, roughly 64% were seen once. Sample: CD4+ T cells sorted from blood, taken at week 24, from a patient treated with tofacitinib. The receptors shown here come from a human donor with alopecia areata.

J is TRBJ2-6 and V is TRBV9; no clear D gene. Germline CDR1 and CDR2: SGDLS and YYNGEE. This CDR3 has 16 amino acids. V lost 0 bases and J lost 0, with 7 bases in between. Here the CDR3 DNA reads TGTGCCAGCAGCGTAGGCCTGAACTCTGGGGCCAACGTCCTGACTTTC. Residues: CASSVGLNSGANVLTF.

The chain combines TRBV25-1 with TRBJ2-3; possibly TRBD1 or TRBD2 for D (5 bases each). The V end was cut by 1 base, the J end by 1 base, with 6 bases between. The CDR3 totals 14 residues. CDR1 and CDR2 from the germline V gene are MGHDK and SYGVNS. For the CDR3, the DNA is TGTGCCAGCAGTGAATGGGACGGCACAGATACGCAGTATTTT. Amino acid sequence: CASSEWDGTDTQYF.

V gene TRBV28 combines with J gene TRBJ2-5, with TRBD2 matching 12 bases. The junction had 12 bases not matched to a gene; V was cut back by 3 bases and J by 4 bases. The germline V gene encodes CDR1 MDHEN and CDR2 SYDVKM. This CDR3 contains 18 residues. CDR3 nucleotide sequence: TGTGCCAGCAGTTTTGCGGGACTAGCGGGCGGAGCGGTAGAGACCCAGTACTTC. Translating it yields CASSFAGLAGGAVETQYF. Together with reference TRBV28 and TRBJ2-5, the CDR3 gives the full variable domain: DVKVTQSSRYLVKRTGEKVFLECVQDMDHENMFWYRQDPGLGLRLIYFSYDVKMKEKGDIPEGYSVSREKKERFSLILESASTNQTSMYLCASSFAGLAGGAVETQYFGPGTRLLVL.

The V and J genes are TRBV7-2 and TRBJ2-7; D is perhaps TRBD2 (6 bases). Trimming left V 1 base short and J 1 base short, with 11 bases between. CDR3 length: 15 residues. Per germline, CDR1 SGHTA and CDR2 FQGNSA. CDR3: CASSLEAGWSYEQYF. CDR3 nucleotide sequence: TGTGCCAGCAGCTTAGAGGCGGGGTGGTCCTACGAGCAGTACTTC.

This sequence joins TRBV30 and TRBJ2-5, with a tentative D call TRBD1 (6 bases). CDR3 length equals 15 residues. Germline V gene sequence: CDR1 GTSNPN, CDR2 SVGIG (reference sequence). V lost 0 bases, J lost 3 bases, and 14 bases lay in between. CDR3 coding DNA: TGTGCCTGGAGTGTTCTGGCAGGGGCCGAAGAGACCCAGTACTTC. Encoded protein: CAWSVLAGAEETQYF.

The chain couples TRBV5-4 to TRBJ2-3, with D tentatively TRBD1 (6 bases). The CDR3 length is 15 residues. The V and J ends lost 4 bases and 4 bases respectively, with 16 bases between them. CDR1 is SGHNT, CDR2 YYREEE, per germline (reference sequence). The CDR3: CASSQPGTRADTQYF. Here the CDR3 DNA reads TGTGCCAGCAGCCAACCCGGGACAAGAGCAGATACGCAGTATTTT.

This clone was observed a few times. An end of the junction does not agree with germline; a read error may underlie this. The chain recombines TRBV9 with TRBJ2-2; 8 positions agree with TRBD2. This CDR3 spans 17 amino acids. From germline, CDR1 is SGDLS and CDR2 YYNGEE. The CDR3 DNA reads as TGTGCCAGCCGCGTTAGGGGGGCGGGAGGTCGGACCGGGGAGCTGTTTTTT. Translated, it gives CASRVRGAGGRTGELFF.

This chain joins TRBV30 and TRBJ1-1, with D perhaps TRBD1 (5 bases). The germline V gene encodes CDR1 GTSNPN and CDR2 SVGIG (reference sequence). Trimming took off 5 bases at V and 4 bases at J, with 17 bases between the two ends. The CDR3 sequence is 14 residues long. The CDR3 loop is CAWAKTREGTEAFF. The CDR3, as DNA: TGTGCCTGGGCGAAAACCAGGGAGGGCACTGAAGCTTTCTTT.

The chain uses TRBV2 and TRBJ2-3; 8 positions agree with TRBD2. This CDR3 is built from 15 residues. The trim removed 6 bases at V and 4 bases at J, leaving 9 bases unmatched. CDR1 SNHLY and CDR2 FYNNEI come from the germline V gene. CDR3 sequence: CASRAGLVDADTQYF. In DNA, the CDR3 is TGTGCCAGCAGGGCGGGACTAGTTGACGCAGATACGCAGTATTTT.

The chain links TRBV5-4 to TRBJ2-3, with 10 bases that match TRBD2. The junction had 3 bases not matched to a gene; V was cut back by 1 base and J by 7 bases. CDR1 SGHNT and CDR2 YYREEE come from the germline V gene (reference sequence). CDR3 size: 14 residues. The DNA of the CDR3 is TGTGCCAGCAGCTTGCCGGGACTAGCGAATACGCAGTATTTT. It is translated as CASSLPGLANTQYF.

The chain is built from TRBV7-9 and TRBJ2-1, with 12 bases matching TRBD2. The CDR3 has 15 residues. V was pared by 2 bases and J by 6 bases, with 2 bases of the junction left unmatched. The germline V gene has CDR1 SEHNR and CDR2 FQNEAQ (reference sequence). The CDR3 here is CASSLLAGGPNEQFF. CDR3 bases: TGTGCCAGCAGCTTACTAGCGGGGGGGCCCAATGAGCAGTTCTTC.

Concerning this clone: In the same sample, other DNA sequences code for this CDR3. CDR3 in DNA: TGTGCCAGCCGCTATAGCAATCAGCCCCAGCATTTT. Amino acids: CASRYSNQPQHF. This chain connects TRBV28 to TRBJ1-5; no clear D gene. This CDR3 region has 12 residues. V lost 8 bases and J 0 bases, leaving 5 bases between the germline ends. Germline V gene sequence: CDR1 MDHEN, CDR2 SYDVKM.

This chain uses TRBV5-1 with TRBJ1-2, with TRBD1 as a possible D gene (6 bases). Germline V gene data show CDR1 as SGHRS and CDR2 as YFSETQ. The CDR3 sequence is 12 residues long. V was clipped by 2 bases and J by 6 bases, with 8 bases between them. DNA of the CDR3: TGCGCCAGCAGCTTATACAGGGATGGCTACACCTTC. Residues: CASSLYRDGYTF.

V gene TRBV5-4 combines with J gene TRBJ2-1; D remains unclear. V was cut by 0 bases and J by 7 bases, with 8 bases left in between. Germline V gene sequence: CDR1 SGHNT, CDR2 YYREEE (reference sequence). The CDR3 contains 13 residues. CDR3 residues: CASSLGTPNEQFF. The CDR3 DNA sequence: TGTGCCAGCAGCTTGGGGACGCCGAATGAGCAGTTCTTC.

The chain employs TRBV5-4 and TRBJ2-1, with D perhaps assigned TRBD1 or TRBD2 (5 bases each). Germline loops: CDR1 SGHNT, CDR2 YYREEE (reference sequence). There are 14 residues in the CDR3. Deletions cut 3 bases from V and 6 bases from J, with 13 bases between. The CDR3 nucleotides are TGTGCCAGCAGCTCCGAGGGACGAACCAATGAGCAGTTCTTC. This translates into CASSSEGRTNEQFF.

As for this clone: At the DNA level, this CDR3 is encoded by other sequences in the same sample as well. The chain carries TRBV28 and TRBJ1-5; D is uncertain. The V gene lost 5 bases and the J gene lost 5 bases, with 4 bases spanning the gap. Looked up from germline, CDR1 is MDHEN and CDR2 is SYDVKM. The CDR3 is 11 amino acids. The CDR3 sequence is CASSLDQPQHF. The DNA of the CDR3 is TGTGCCAGCAGTCTAGATCAGCCCCAGCATTTT. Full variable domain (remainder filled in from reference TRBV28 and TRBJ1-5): DVKVTQSSRYLVKRTGEKVFLECVQDMDHENMFWYRQDPGLGLRLIYFSYDVKMKEKGDIPEGYSVSREKKERFSLILESASTNQTSMYLCASSLDQPQHFGDGTRLSIL.

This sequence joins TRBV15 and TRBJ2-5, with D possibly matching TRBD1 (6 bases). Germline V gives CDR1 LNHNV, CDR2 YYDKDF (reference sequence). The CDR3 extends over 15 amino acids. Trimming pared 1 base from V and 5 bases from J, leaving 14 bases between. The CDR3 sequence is CATSRAPGHRETQYF. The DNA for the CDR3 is TGTGCCACCAGCAGAGCTCCGGGACACAGGGAGACCCAGTACTTC.

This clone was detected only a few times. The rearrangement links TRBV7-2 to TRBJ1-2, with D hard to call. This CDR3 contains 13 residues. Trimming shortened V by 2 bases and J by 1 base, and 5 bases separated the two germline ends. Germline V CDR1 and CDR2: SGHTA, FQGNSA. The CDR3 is CASSLTVNYGYTF. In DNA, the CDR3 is TGTGCCAGCAGCTTAACGGTTAACTATGGCTACACCTTC.

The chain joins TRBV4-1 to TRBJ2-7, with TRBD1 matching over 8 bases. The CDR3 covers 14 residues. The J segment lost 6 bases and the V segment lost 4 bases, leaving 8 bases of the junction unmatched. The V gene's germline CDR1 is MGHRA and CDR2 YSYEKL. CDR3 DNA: TGCGCCAGCAGCCGAACGGACAGGGCTTTCGAGCAGTACTTC. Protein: CASSRTDRAFEQYF.

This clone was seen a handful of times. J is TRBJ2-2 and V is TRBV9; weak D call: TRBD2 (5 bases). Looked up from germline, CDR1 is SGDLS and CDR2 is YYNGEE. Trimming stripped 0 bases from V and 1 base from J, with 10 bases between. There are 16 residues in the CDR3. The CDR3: CASSVVPGKNTGELFF. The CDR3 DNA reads TGTGCCAGCAGCGTAGTCCCCGGGAAGAACACCGGGGAGCTGTTTTTT.

The CDR3 protein is CASRYSGGDLAYEQYF. CDR3 coding DNA: TGTGCCAGCAGGTATAGCGGGGGGGACCTTGCCTACGAGCAGTACTTC. The chain combines TRBV2 with TRBJ2-7, with 11 bases lining up with TRBD2. Per germline, CDR1 SNHLY and CDR2 FYNNEI. V dropped 6 bases and J dropped 2; count of bases not matched to a gene: 9. The CDR3 is made up of 16 amino acids.

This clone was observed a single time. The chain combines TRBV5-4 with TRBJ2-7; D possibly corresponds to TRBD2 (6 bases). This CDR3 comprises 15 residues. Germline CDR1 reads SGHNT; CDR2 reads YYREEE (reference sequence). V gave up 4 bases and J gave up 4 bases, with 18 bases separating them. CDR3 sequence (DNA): TGTGCCAGCAGCGTCGCTCCCGGGAGAGCTTACGAGCAGTACTTC. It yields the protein CASSVAPGRAYEQYF. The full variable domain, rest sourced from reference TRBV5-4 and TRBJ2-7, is ETGVTQSPTHLIKTRGQQVTLRCSSQSGHNTVSWYQQALGQGPQFIFQYYREEENGRGNFPPRFSGLQFPNYSSELNVNALELDDSALYLCASSVAPGRAYEQYFGPGTRLTVT.

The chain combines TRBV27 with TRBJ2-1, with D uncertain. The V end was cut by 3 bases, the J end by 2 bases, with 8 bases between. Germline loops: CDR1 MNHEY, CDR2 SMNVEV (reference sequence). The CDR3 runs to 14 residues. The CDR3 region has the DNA TGTGCCAGCAGTTTTGCAGTTCCCTACAATGAGCAGTTCTTC. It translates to CASSFAVPYNEQFF.

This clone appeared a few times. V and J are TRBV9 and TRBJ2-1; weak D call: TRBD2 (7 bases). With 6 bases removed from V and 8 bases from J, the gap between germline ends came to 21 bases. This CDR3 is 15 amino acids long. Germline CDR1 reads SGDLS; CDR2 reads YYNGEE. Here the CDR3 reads CASTRSGGHSDEQFF. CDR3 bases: TGTGCCAGCACCCGGTCGGGGGGCCACAGCGATGAGCAGTTCTTC.

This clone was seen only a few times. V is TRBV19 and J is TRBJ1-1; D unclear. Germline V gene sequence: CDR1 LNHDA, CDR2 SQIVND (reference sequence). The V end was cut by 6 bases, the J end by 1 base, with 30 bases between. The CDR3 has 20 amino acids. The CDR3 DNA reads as TGTGCCAGTAGATCCCTACTTCCGACGTCCACCGGGCTATCGAACACTGAAGCTTTCTTT. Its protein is CASRSLLPTSTGLSNTEAFF.

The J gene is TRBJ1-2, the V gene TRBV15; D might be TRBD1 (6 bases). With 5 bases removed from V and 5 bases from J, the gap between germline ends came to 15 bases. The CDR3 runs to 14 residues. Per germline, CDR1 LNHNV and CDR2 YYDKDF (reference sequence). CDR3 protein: CATSGGGRGYGYTF. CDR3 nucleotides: TGTGCCACCAGCGGCGGGGGCAGGGGATATGGCTACACCTTC.

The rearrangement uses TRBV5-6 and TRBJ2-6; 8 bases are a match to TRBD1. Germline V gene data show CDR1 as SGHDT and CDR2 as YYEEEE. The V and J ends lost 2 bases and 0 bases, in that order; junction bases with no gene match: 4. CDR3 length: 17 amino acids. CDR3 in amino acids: CASSFGQGFSGANVLTF. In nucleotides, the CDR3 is TGTGCCAGCAGCTTCGGACAGGGTTTCTCTGGGGCCAACGTCCTGACTTTC.

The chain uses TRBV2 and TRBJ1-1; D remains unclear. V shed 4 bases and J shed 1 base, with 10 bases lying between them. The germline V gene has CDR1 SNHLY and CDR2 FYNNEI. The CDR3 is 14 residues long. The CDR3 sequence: CASSVKSPNTEAFF. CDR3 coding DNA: TGTGCCAGCAGTGTTAAAAGCCCGAACACTGAAGCTTTCTTT.

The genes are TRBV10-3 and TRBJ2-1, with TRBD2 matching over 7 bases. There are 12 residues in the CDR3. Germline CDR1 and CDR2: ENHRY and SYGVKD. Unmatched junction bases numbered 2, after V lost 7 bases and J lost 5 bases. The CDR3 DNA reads TGTGCCATCAAGGCGGGGGACAATGAGCAGTTCTTC. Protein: CAIKAGDNEQFF.

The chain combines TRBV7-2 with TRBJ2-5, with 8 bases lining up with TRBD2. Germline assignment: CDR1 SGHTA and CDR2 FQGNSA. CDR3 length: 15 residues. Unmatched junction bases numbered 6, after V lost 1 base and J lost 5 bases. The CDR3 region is CASSLDAGGLETQYF. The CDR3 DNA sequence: TGTGCCAGCAGCTTAGATGCGGGGGGCTTGGAGACCCAGTACTTC.

The CDR3 coding sequence is TGTGCCGCGGGGACAGGGCCTTACGAGCAGTACTTC. Translating gives CAAGTGPYEQYF. The V and J genes are TRBV7-8 and TRBJ2-7, with TRBD1 matching 9 bases. The CDR3 has 12 residues. In germline, CDR1 is SGHVS, CDR2 FQNEAQ. After removal of 11 bases from V and 4 bases from J, the junction contained 6 bases not matched to a gene.